This TCR beta chain comes out of a study of T cell responses to AZD1222 COVID-19 vaccine. TCRdb keeps only in-frame clones here, not all; method: immunoSEQ multiplex PCR. The sample holds around 76,000 clones, 84% seen once. The CDR3 is made up of 14 amino acids. The trim removed 6 bases at V and 2 bases at J, leaving 3 bases unmatched. CDR1 MNHEY and CDR2 SVGAGI come from the germline V gene. The chain has TRBV6-5 and TRBJ1-5; 8 nucleotides agree with TRBD1. This clonotype was sampled from an adult in good health. The sample consisted of peripheral blood, taken on day 0 of AZD1222 vaccination. The chain's CDR3 is CASRETGGNQPQHF. The CDR3 nucleotides read TGTGCCAGCAGAGAGACAGGGGGCAATCAGCCCCAGCATTTT.